One sample yielded the 27 T cell receptor beta chains listed below, sequenced in a study of blood T cell repertoires in COVID-19. TCRdb keeps only in-frame clones here, not all; method: immunoSEQ multiplex PCR. The sample shows some 150,000 clones, around 81% of them seen only once. The specimen was peripheral blood. The receptors shown here come from a woman aged 60-75 years with active or convalescent COVID-19.

V is TRBV30 and J is TRBJ1-4; 8 bases fit TRBD1. V was clipped by 5 bases and J by 8 bases; unmatched bases: 7. Germline V gene lookup returns CDR1 GTSNPN and CDR2 SVGIG (reference sequence). This CDR3 is 13 amino acids long. The CDR3 reads CAWGITGGEKLFF. The CDR3 nucleotides read TGTGCCTGGGGGATAACAGGGGGGGAAAAACTGTTTTTT.

This sequence joins TRBV30 and TRBJ2-7; D is perhaps TRBD2 (5 bases). V lost 0 bases and J 9 bases, leaving 12 bases between the germline ends. This CDR3 has 12 amino acids. CDR1 GTSNPN and CDR2 SVGIG come from the germline V gene (reference sequence). This CDR3 reads CAWSVTGLGQYF. In nucleotides, the CDR3 is TGTGCCTGGAGTGTAACGGGGTTGGGGCAGTACTTC.

This clone was recorded only once. The chain joins TRBV4-3 to TRBJ1-2; no reliable D call. Trimming left V 4 bases short and J 5 bases short, with 17 bases between. The CDR3 runs to 15 residues. Germline V CDR1 and CDR2: LGHNA, YSLEER. The CDR3 protein is CASSPSTPQNYGYTF. Here the CDR3 DNA reads TGCGCCAGCAGCCCCAGTACACCGCAGAATTATGGCTACACCTTC.

This rearrangement joins TRBV28 to TRBJ1-2, with a weak D call TRBD1 (6 bases). From germline, CDR1 is MDHEN and CDR2 SYDVKM. The CDR3 length is 14 residues. V gave up 5 bases and J gave up 4 bases, with 14 bases separating them. CDR3 nucleotide sequence: TGTGCCAGCAGTCCGACAGGACAATCCTATGGCTACACCTTC. Its translation is CASSPTGQSYGYTF.

In DNA form, the CDR3 reads TGCGCCAGCAGCTTGGGCTCTAGCGGGGGGGCCGGGTCCTACAATGAGCAGTTCTTC. As protein: CASSLGSSGGAGSYNEQFF. The genes are TRBV5-1 and TRBJ2-1, with 12 bases that match TRBD2. The germline V gene encodes CDR1 SGHRS and CDR2 YFSETQ. The CDR3 has 19 amino acids. The V gene end was trimmed by 0 bases and the J gene end by 1 base; junction bases not matched to a gene: 8.

This clone was detected a few times. The chain combines TRBV4-2 with TRBJ2-7; perhaps TRBD1 as D (6 bases). V was cut by 4 bases and J by 4 bases, with 11 bases left in between. This CDR3 comprises 13 residues. The germline V gene encodes CDR1 LGHNA and CDR2 YNFKEQ. DNA of the CDR3: TGTGCCAGCAGCCCGGGACACATATACGAGCAGTACTTC. This encodes CASSPGHIYEQYF.

The V call is TRBV4-3, the J call TRBJ1-2; tentatively, D is TRBD1 (5 bases). Deletions cut 1 base from V and 3 bases from J, with 15 bases between. The CDR3 is made up of 16 amino acids. Germline CDR1 LGHNA, CDR2 YSLEER. In nucleotides, the CDR3 is TGCGCCAGCAGCCAAGGCTGGCGGGGGACCGACTATGGCTACACCTTC. Protein sequence: CASSQGWRGTDYGYTF.

This chain uses TRBV5-1 with TRBJ2-7; D unclear. The germline V gene encodes CDR1 SGHRS and CDR2 YFSETQ. Trimming removed 0 bases from V and 1 base from J, with 8 bases in between. The CDR3 is made up of 14 amino acids. CDR3 sequence (DNA): TGCGCCAGCAGCTTGGCCGGCGGATCCTACGAGCAGTACTTC. Its translation is CASSLAGGSYEQYF.

The V and J genes are TRBV3-1 (or the pseudogene TRBV3-2) and TRBJ2-3; possibly TRBD2 for D (5 bases). The CDR3 runs 17 residues. With 1 base removed from V and 6 bases from J, the gap between germline ends came to 20 bases. Germline V CDR1 and CDR2: LGHDT, YNNKEL (reference sequence). The CDR3 reads CASSQAPANSGWDTQYF. Here the CDR3 DNA reads TGTGCCAGCAGCCAAGCCCCTGCGAACAGCGGATGGGATACGCAGTATTTT.

The J gene is TRBJ1-1, the V gene TRBV28; perhaps TRBD1 as D (5 bases). CDR1 is MDHEN and CDR2 is SYDVKM in the germline V gene. V was shortened by 7 bases and J by 3 bases, with 15 bases between the two germline ends. The CDR3 extends over 14 amino acids. CDR3 sequence (DNA): TGTGCCAGCACCTTTAGCGGCAGGGACACTGAAGCTTTCTTT. The encoded protein is CASTFSGRDTEAFF.

The gene calls are TRBV7-9 and TRBJ2-2; TRBD1 matches at 11 bases. Germline CDR1 SEHNR, CDR2 FQNEAQ (reference sequence). The CDR3 sequence is 15 residues long. V was clipped by 5 bases and J by 3 bases; unmatched bases: 2. CDR3 residues: CASSRTGGYTGELFF. The CDR3 region has the DNA TGTGCCAGCAGCCGGACAGGGGGCTACACCGGGGAGCTGTTTTTT.

J is TRBJ1-1 and V is TRBV6-6, with 9 bases lining up with TRBD1. The CDR3 has 14 amino acids. Trimming removed 2 bases from V and 10 bases from J; junction bases left unmatched: 8. The germline CDR1 and CDR2 sequences are MNHNY and SVGAGI (reference sequence). CDR3 loop: CASSYPTGGFLAFF. The CDR3 DNA reads as TGTGCCAGCAGTTACCCCACAGGGGGCTTTTTAGCTTTCTTT.

CDR3 sequence reads: CASSPPGLASTEQFF. Here the CDR3 DNA reads TGTGCCAGCAGCCCGCCGGGACTAGCATCTACTGAGCAGTTCTTC. The V and J genes are TRBV11-2 and TRBJ2-1; 9 bases are a match to TRBD2. The germline gives CDR1 SGHAT, CDR2 FQNNGV. J lost 9 bases, V lost 5 bases, and 11 bases had no gene match. The CDR3 totals 15 residues.

The chain recombines TRBV6-5 with TRBJ2-3, with 8 bases identical to TRBD2. Trimming took 2 bases from V and 5 from J; bases not matched to a gene: 9. The germline V gene has CDR1 MNHEY and CDR2 SVGAGI. This CDR3 is 16 amino acids long. The DNA for the CDR3 is TGTGCCAGCAGTTACGACAGACTAGCGCAGAGAGATACGCAGTATTTT. Protein: CASSYDRLAQRDTQYF.

This chain connects TRBV19 to TRBJ1-3; no clear D. The CDR3 runs to 14 residues. The V and J ends lost 4 bases and 0 bases respectively, with 7 bases between them. CDR1 is LNHDA, CDR2 SQIVND, per germline (reference sequence). The CDR3 region is CASSTRHSGNTIYF. DNA of the CDR3: TGTGCCAGTAGTACCCGACACTCTGGAAACACCATATATTTT.

This chain links TRBV5-1 with TRBJ1-2; D may be TRBD1 (6 bases). Per germline, CDR1 SGHRS and CDR2 YFSETQ. Trimming shortened V by 5 bases and J by 3 bases, and 17 bases separated the two germline ends. This CDR3 spans 15 amino acids. The CDR3 region is CASRTTQGRDYGYTF. DNA for the CDR3: TGCGCCAGCAGAACCACCCAGGGGAGAGACTATGGCTACACCTTC.

The V gene is TRBV9, the J gene TRBJ2-1; TRBD1 agrees at 11 bases. V lost 0 bases and J lost 10; bases outside the gene matches: 9. Germline CDR1 and CDR2: SGDLS and YYNGEE. The CDR3 extends over 16 amino acids. The CDR3 sequence is CASSVAGQGAQKEQFF. The CDR3 bases are TGTGCCAGCAGCGTAGCTGGACAGGGGGCGCAAAAAGAGCAGTTCTTC.

This chain joins TRBV2 and TRBJ1-6; D is unresolved. V lost 5 bases and J 10 bases, leaving 15 bases between the germline ends. Germline V lookup: CDR1 SNHLY, CDR2 FYNNEI. The CDR3 length is 14 residues. The CDR3 here is CASSSSGDRSPLHF. CDR3 DNA: TGTGCCAGCAGTTCTTCAGGTGATCGCTCACCCCTCCACTTT.

This chain links TRBV3-1 (or the pseudogene TRBV3-2) with TRBJ2-6; 8 bases match TRBD2. The CDR3 has 18 residues. J lost 2 bases, V lost 2 bases, and 8 bases had no gene match. CDR1 and CDR2 (germline): LGHDT, YNNKEL (reference sequence). CDR3 DNA: TGTGCCAGCAGCCAACGACCAACGGGGGGGGCTGGGGCCAACGTCCTGACTTTC. It is translated as CASSQRPTGGAGANVLTF.

This rearrangement joins TRBV5-6 to TRBJ2-2, with 7 bases matching TRBD1. After removal of 5 bases from V and 7 bases from J, the junction contained 11 bases not matched to a gene. This CDR3 comprises 15 residues. Per germline, CDR1 SGHDT and CDR2 YYEEEE. This CDR3 is CASSYRTGLGGELFF. The CDR3 coding sequence is TGTGCCAGCAGTTATAGGACAGGTCTTGGCGGGGAGCTGTTTTTT. The full variable domain, with the rest looked up from reference TRBV5-6 and TRBJ2-2, is DAGVTQSPTHLIKTRGQQVTLRCSPKSGHDTVSWYQQALGQGPQFIFQYYEEEERQRGNFPDRFSGHQFPNYSSELNVNALLLGDSALYLCASSYRTGLGGELFFGEGSRLTVL.

The rearrangement joins TRBV7-9 to TRBJ1-5, with D tentatively TRBD1 (5 bases). The CDR3 length is 12 residues. Trimming stripped 2 bases from V and 9 bases from J, with 8 bases between. CDR1 is SEHNR, CDR2 FQNEAQ, per germline (reference sequence). CDR3 protein: CASSLPGGPQHF. The DNA for the CDR3 is TGTGCCAGCAGCTTACCGGGGGGGCCCCAGCATTTT.

This chain links TRBV2 with TRBJ1-1, with a weak D call TRBD1 (6 bases). The germline V gene encodes CDR1 SNHLY and CDR2 FYNNEI. V was trimmed by 9 bases and J by 9 bases, leaving 14 bases between them. The CDR3 runs 11 residues. The DNA for the CDR3 is TGTGCCAGAGAGGGAACAGGGAAAGCTTTCTTT. Its translation: CAREGTGKAFF.

The V and J genes are TRBV28 and TRBJ2-7; tentatively, D is TRBD1 (6 bases). Trimming took off 7 bases at V and 4 bases at J, with 14 bases between the two ends. The germline V gene encodes CDR1 MDHEN and CDR2 SYDVKM. The CDR3 covers 13 residues. CDR3 sequence: CASTQGGTYEQYF. As DNA, the CDR3 is TGTGCCAGCACCCAAGGGGGAACTTACGAGCAGTACTTC.

The V call is TRBV5-1, the J call TRBJ2-1; 11 nucleotides agree with TRBD2. Germline values: CDR1 SGHRS, CDR2 YFSETQ. The CDR3 is 15 residues long. V shed 2 bases and J 5 bases; nucleotides not matched to a gene: 3. As DNA, the CDR3 is TGCGCCAGCAGCTTACTAGCGGGGGACGACAATGAGCAGTTCTTC. Protein: CASSLLAGDDNEQFF.

The genes are TRBV4-2 and TRBJ2-2; D remains ambiguous. The germline CDR1 and CDR2 sequences are LGHNA and YNFKEQ. Trimming removed 0 bases at V and 6 bases at J, with 14 bases between. This CDR3 comprises 16 residues. The CDR3 DNA reads TGTGCCAGCAGCCAAGATCGCACGGATGCGGCCGGGGAGCTGTTTTTT. It is translated as CASSQDRTDAAGELFF.

The chain combines TRBV18 with TRBJ2-1; TRBD2 is a possible D gene (5 bases). Germline CDR1 reads KGHSH; CDR2 reads LQKENI. CDR3 size: 13 residues. The V end lost 4 bases, the J end lost 8 bases, and 12 bases lay between the germline ends. CDR3 protein: CASSRELGDEQFF. DNA of the CDR3: TGTGCCAGCTCACGGGAACTAGGAGATGAGCAGTTCTTC.

The V and J genes are TRBV2 and TRBJ1-6; 9 bases agree with TRBD1. The length of the CDR3 is 16 residues. Unmatched junction bases numbered 12, after V lost 8 bases and J lost 7 bases. Germline V lookup: CDR1 SNHLY, CDR2 FYNNEI. CDR3: CASSPLDRGMNSPLHF. CDR3 bases: TGTGCCAGCTCCCCCCTAGACAGGGGGATGAATTCACCCCTCCACTTT.